This T cell receptor beta chain was observed in a study of long-term antiretroviral therapy in people with HIV. Study-wide results and limits: Repertoire composition at all time points was dominated by clones that had expanded before ART. Diversity increased after ART yet remained lower than in transplant donor controls.

The germline V and J ends were trimmed by 0 bases and 4 bases, with 13 bases remaining between them. The germline V gene encodes CDR1 SGHRS and CDR2 YFSETQ. This CDR3 region has 15 residues. At the survey level, the v3.0 immunoSEQ assay was run. What sequencing targeted per sample was roughly 40,000-50,000 T-cell genomes. Here immunoSEQ multiplex PCR was the method, and the copy in TCRdb shows in-frame clones only, minus some. The sample shows some 13,000 clones, roughly 78% of them seen only once. Each HIV participant was treated in the United States. Turning to this clone: No antigen is known for it.

Sequenced here: unsorted PBMCs, sampled 3.2 years before starting antiretroviral therapy. The source is a man in his forties with HIV. The V gene is TRBV5-1, the J gene TRBJ2-5, with D hard to call. The CDR3: CASSLDTDVGETQYF. Written as DNA, the CDR3 is TGCGCCAGCAGCTTGGATACCGACGTAGGAGAGACCCAGTACTTC.